These T cell receptor beta chains were read from a single sample in a study of shared clonotypes between healthy human individuals. Libraries were prepared by immunoSEQ multiplex PCR; TCRdb keeps only in-frame clonotypes and omits some of them. The data hold 1.4 million or so clones, with roughly 98.5% observed a single time. Sequences were obtained from naive CD4+ T cells sorted from blood. The receptors shown here come from a man younger than 40 in good health. Each CDR3 is given without its conserved first and last residue. Each record gives: V gene, J gene, CDR3 protein.

TRBV10-3	TRBJ2-2	AIRRRGTGELF
TRBV2	TRBJ1-5	ASRDRGNQPQH
TRBV27	TRBJ2-2	ASSFLAGGTGELF
TRBV20-1	TRBJ2-7	SARFVHEQY
TRBV9	TRBJ1-2	ASSVRGLGYT
TRBV5-1	TRBJ2-1	ASSLGTGGDEQF
TRBV6-5	TRBJ2-7	ASSWAGSLTYEQY
TRBV2	TRBJ2-7	ASSEVRAGDYEQY
TRBV7-9	TRBJ2-3	ASSSLLDRSYNTQY
TRBV6-1	TRBJ2-1	ASRLTSGRSNEQF